This T cell receptor (beta chain) was identified in a study of identical twins. Study-level results: Beta clonotypes that were abundant in cord blood contained fewer insertions, a pattern absent from memory repertoires.

About this clonotype: Its antigen is as yet unknown.

TCRdb fed the 5' RACE reads into MiXCR, producing one record per CDR3 protein. Of about 1.7 million distinct CDR3 sequences listed, under 35% are singletons. This clonotype originated in a newborn girl in good health. Sequencing was done on a sample of cord blood.

The CDR3 is CSASTQMGYGYTF. CDR3 nucleotide sequence: TGCAGTGCTAGCACTCAAATGGGCTATGGCTACACCTTC. The chain employs TRBV20-1 and TRBJ1-2; D remains ambiguous. This CDR3 has 13 amino acids. Germline V gives CDR1 DFQATT, CDR2 SNEGSKA (reference sequence). V was clipped by 3 bases and J by 4 bases, with 12 bases between them.